Listed below are T cell receptor beta chains from one sample, sequenced in a study of OX40 agonist ivuxolimab in advanced cancers. TCRdb keeps only in-frame clones here, not all; method: immunoSEQ multiplex PCR. This table has some 96,000 clones, around 93% appearing once. The material sequenced was CD4+ or CD8+ T cells sorted from blood, taken in a trial of the OX40 agonist ivuxolimab. The receptors shown here come from an adult with an advanced solid tumor such as melanoma, head and neck, liver or kidney cancer. Each CDR3 is given with its conserved first and last residue.

j_call v_call cdr3_length cdr3_aa
TRBJ2-1 TRBV7-2 19 CASSAAGTGGWSSYNEQFF
TRBJ2-7 TRBV28 14 CASRKTGSSYEQYF
TRBJ2-1 TRBV28 16 CASTPGGASGRDEQFF
TRBJ2-7 TRBV9 16 CASTVLLAGFSYEQYF
TRBJ2-1 TRBV11-3 15 CASSLGGTPGNEQFF
TRBJ2-2 TRBV15 12 CATSRYTGELFF
TRBJ2-5 TRBV7-9 15 CASSSGGALGETQYF
TRBJ2-7 TRBV18 16 CASSSDSPLGGYEQYF
TRBJ2-1 TRBV12-5 17 CASGRTSGPPRGYEQFF
TRBJ2-1 TRBV28 12 CASSPFGDEQFF
TRBJ2-7 TRBV5-1 15 CASSLVAGGNYEQYF
TRBJ2-4 TRBV30 17 CAWSVLGTTLAKNIQYF
TRBJ1-4 TRBV29-1 13 CSVTGTGGEKLFF
TRBJ2-1 TRBV5-1 12 CASRSGREGLFF
TRBJ2-7 TRBV7-9 15 CASSPRLGKIYEQYF
TRBJ1-1 TRBV7-8 15 CASSEQGAHATEAFF
TRBJ2-7 TRBV19 15 CASSIMPGSSYEQYF
TRBJ2-6 TRBV6-5 13 CASSFSGANVLTF
TRBJ1-1 TRBV11-2 13 CASSRDRNTEAFF
TRBJ2-7 TRBV15 13 CATSRDADYEQYF
TRBJ2-7 TRBV10-3 12 CAAAGTAYEQYF
TRBJ1-5 TRBV28 16 CASRENRGRGGQPQHF
TRBJ2-5 TRBV28 20 CASNSPRGTGGAVERWTQYF
TRBJ1-2 TRBV28 14 CASSFLGSRAGYTF
TRBJ2-1 TRBV5-1 15 CASSLLDFINNEQFF
TRBJ2-1 TRBV9 16 CASSEAGANKYNEQFF
TRBJ2-2 TRBV5-6 15 CASSFIDSNTGELFF
TRBJ2-3 TRBV4-2 16 CASSQNRPGSTDTQYF
TRBJ2-2 TRBV7-9 15 CASSEGQGASGELFF
TRBJ2-3 TRBV19 15 CASRNMGLPTDTQYF
TRBJ2-1 TRBV7-2 14 CASSRQPSYNEQFF
TRBJ2-7 TRBV4-3 15 CASSQGLAGVREQYF
TRBJ2-3 TRBV5-6 13 CASSLAGTDTQYF
TRBJ1-5 TRBV5-5 14 CASSGQASNQPQHF
TRBJ1-4 TRBV2 17 CASSEYGTGGWNEKLFF
TRBJ2-5 TRBV7-2 13 CASSLGGTVYSYF
TRBJ2-3 TRBV5-1 16 CASSGPLATSTDTQYF
TRBJ1-4 TRBV2 15 CASSDSGNLYEKLFF
TRBJ1-1 TRBV28 13 CATLSAWRSSAFF
TRBJ2-7 TRBV10-3 13 CAIKRGQDLPEYF
TRBJ2-2 TRBV11-3 18 CASSSPNLAGEGTGELFF
TRBJ2-3 TRBV4-3 15 CASSQTGQITDTQYF
TRBJ2-6 TRBV19 16 CASNTHGASGANVLTF